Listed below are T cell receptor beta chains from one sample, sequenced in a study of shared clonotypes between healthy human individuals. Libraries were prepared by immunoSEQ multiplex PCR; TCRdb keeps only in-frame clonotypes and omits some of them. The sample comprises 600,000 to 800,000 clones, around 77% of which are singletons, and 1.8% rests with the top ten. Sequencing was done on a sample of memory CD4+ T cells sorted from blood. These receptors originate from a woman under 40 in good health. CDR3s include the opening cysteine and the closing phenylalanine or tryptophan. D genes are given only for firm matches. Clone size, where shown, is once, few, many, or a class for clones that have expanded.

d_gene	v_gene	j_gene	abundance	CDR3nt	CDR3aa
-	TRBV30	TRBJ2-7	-	TGTGCCTGGAGTACCAGGGGTGGAGAGCAGTACTTC	CAWSTRGGEQYF
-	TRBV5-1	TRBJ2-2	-	TGCGCCAGCAGCACCGGGACACACACCGGGGAGCTGTTTTTT	CASSTGTHTGELFF
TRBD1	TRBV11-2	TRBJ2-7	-	TGTGCCAGCACGAGGACAGGGTCCTACGAGCAGTACTTC	CASTRTGSYEQYF
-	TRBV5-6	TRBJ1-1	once	TGTGCCAGCAGCTCGCGACAGGCAATCACTGAAGCTTTCTTT	CASSSRQAITEAFF
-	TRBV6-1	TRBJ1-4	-	TGTGCCAGCAGTGAAGCGAGGGGCACTAATGAAAAACTGTTTTTT	CASSEARGTNEKLFF
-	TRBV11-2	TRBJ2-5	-	TGTGCCAGCAGCTTAAACCAGGGAGAGACCCAGTACTTC	CASSLNQGETQYF
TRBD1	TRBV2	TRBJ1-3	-	TGTGCCAGCAGCCGCAGGGGGCGAGGAAACACCATATATTTT	CASSRRGRGNTIYF
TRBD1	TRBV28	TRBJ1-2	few	TGTGCCAGCATTACGGACAGGGGGGGCTACACCTTC	CASITDRGGYTF
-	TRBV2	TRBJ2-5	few	TGTGCCAGCAGTGGACTCCATGCACTAGAGACCCAGTACTTC	CASSGLHALETQYF
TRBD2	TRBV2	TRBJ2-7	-	TGTGCCAGCACTTGGACTAGCGACTCCTACGAGCAGTACTTC	CASTWTSDSYEQYF